This T cell receptor beta chain was sequenced in a study of cytomegalovirus exposure and HLA in healthy donors. Study-wide results and caveats: Later, an analysis found that TCR clusters from the first cohort tended to co-occur in the 95 to 150 validation repertoires.

From the roughly 110-subject validation cohort, which was separate from the approximately 670-subject first cohort, the donors were drawn. Concerning this clone: Its matching antigen is unknown.

Per germline, CDR1 MNHEY and CDR2 SVGAGI. The CDR3 consists of 15 residues. Trimming pared 2 bases from V and 8 bases from J, leaving 18 bases between. Here immunoSEQ multiplex PCR was the method, and the copy in TCRdb shows in-frame clones only, minus some. The top ten hold around 5.4% of the sample, which has 200,000 to 250,000 clones, 70% to 90% seen once. Sample: PBMCs. The source of this sequence is a young woman in good health and CMV-seronegative. The chain combines TRBV6-5 with TRBJ1-2, with D possibly being TRBD1 (5 bases). CDR3 in DNA: TGTGCCAGCAGTTACGCGCGGGGACTGCATCGGGGCTACACCTTC. Encoded protein: CASSYARGLHRGYTF.